The clone carrying this T cell receptor (beta chain) was seen only a few times. Its antigen is unidentified. The source of the sample is a study of beta chain features in type 1 diabetes. Study-wide points: Significant though moderate, a shortening of TCRB CDR3s appeared in all four CD4+ subsets of Type 1 diabetes patients.

The authors reverse transcribed all of the isolated RNA, so sequencing captured expressed TCRB transcripts. Method: immunoSEQ multiplex PCR; TCRdb's copy keeps in-frame clones and lacks some. The sample holds around 160,000 clones; 6.5% to 10% are singletons and the top ten take more than 0.45%. The CDR3 is 15 amino acids. The trim removed 5 bases at V and 4 bases at J, leaving 13 bases unmatched. Germline values: CDR1 SQVTM, CDR2 ANQGSEA. What was sequenced was central memory CD4+ T cells from blood. The sequence came from a young woman with type 1 diabetes. The chain employs TRBV29-1 and TRBJ2-7; 8 nucleotides match TRBD1. CDR3 protein: CSVTPAGQGSYEQYF. In nucleotides, the CDR3 is TGCAGCGTTACCCCGGCTGGACAGGGTTCATACGAGCAGTACTTC.